These 20 T cell receptor beta chains came from one sample sequenced in a study of blood T cells in healthy people across ages. Primed by a sample-barcoded 5' primer and a J-beta primer mix, a second PCR proceeded for about 7 to 12 cycles. TCRdb analysed the 5' RACE reads with MiXCR anew, one entry per CDR3 protein. Of more than 650,000 distinct CDR3 sequences in the sample, roughly 53% were seen once. What was sequenced was blood. These receptor sequences come from an older man in good health.

The chain combines TRBV6-2 or TRBV6-3 with TRBJ1-2, with no clear D. Trimming stripped 0 bases from V and 7 bases from J, with 15 bases between. Germline V gene data show CDR1 as MNHEY and CDR2 as SVGEGT. The CDR3 extends over 15 amino acids. CDR3 sequence reads: CASSYSSPTPGGYTF. CDR3 sequence (DNA): TGTGCCAGCAGTTACTCGAGCCCGACCCCGGGTGGCTACACCTTC.

J is TRBJ2-1 and V is TRBV5-6, with 8 bases fitting TRBD2. The V gene end was trimmed by 2 bases and the J gene end by 4 bases; junction bases not matched to a gene: 8. CDR3 length: 16 residues. Germline loops: CDR1 SGHDT, CDR2 YYEEEE. The CDR3 here is CASSFRRTSRYNEQFF. DNA for the CDR3: TGTGCCAGCAGCTTTAGACGGACTAGCAGATACAATGAGCAGTTCTTC.

CDR3 DNA sequence: TGCAGCGCCGGCCCTAGAAATGAGCAGTACTTC. Protein: CSAGPRNEQYF. The rearrangement uses TRBV29-1 and TRBJ2-5; D remains ambiguous. This CDR3 region has 11 residues. V was shortened by 7 bases and J by 11 bases, with 17 bases between the two germline ends. CDR1 SQVTM and CDR2 ANQGSEA come from the germline V gene.

This clonotype was counted a few times. The V and J genes are TRBV29-1 and TRBJ2-7, with TRBD1 as a possible D gene (6 bases). Germline CDR1 and CDR2: SQVTM and ANQGSEA. The V end lost 4 bases, the J end lost 5 bases, and 12 bases lay between the germline ends. The CDR3 has 12 amino acids. The CDR3 loop is CSVGGQGHEQYF. The CDR3 coding sequence is TGCAGCGTTGGGGGGCAGGGCCACGAGCAGTACTTC.

This chain joins TRBV29-1 and TRBJ2-1; 12 nucleotides match TRBD1. Per the germline V gene, CDR1 is SQVTM and CDR2 is ANQGSEA. The length of the CDR3 is 17 residues. V gave up 3 bases and J gave up 0 bases; unmatched junction bases: 6. CDR3 nucleotide sequence: TGCAGCGTTGAGGGGACAGGGGGCGGTATCTCCTACAATGAGCAGTTCTTC. This encodes CSVEGTGGGISYNEQFF.

This clonotype has only one observation. V usage is TRBV24-1 and J usage is TRBJ2-6; D gene uncertain. Trimming stripped 3 bases from V and 2 bases from J, with 10 bases between. CDR3 length: 16 residues. Germline V gives CDR1 KGHDR, CDR2 SFDVKD. CDR3 nucleotides: TGTGCCACCAGTGATCGTCGGACGGCTGGGGCCAACGTCCTGACTTTC. Amino acids: CATSDRRTAGANVLTF.

The table lists this clonotype with a few counts. V gene TRBV10-3 combines with J gene TRBJ2-4, with 14 bases fitting TRBD2. The DNA end favors TRBJ2-7, so the J call may be wrong. The CDR3 totals 17 residues. Germline V gene lookup returns CDR1 ENHRY and CDR2 SYGVKD. The CDR3 loop reads CAISTGTSGSRFVEQYF. The CDR3 DNA follows: TGTGCCATCAGTACCGGGACTAGCGGGAGTCGGTTTGTCGAGCAGTACTTC.

This sequence joins TRBV9 and TRBJ2-1; no clear D gene. Germline assignment: CDR1 SGDLS and CDR2 YYNGEE. The CDR3 length is 14 residues. The ends were cut back, 0 bases at V and 9 bases at J, with 13 bases in the middle. The CDR3 protein is CASSVDSPGSEQFF. Here the CDR3 DNA reads TGTGCCAGCAGCGTAGACTCCCCTGGCAGTGAGCAGTTCTTC.

This chain links TRBV6-1 with TRBJ2-5; tentatively, D is TRBD1 (5 bases). The CDR3 contains 15 residues. The germline V gene has CDR1 MNHNS and CDR2 SASEGT. The germline V and J ends were trimmed by 4 bases and 7 bases, with 19 bases remaining between them. The CDR3 DNA follows: TGTGCCAGCAGTGTCCACACAGGTGCCTCGGGGACCCAGTACTTC. It is translated as CASSVHTGASGTQYF.

This clonotype was observed a single time. The V gene is TRBV27, the J gene TRBJ2-7; 14 bases are shared with TRBD2. This CDR3 region has 20 residues. Germline CDR1 MNHEY, CDR2 SMNVEV (reference sequence). V shed 6 bases and J 0 bases; nucleotides not matched to a gene: 16. In DNA, the CDR3 is TGTGCCAGCAGCCAATCGCCCCGGACTAGCGGGAGGTCTCTCTCCTACGAGCAGTACTTC. This encodes CASSQSPRTSGRSLSYEQYF.

The chain recombines TRBV24-1 with TRBJ2-3; 13 positions agree with TRBD2. Germline assignment: CDR1 KGHDR and CDR2 SFDVKD. J lost 14 bases, V lost 4 bases, and 29 bases had no gene match. CDR3 length: 21 amino acids. CDR3 DNA sequence: TGTGCCACCAGTGACTCCTCGCCCGGGACTAGCGGGACCGCAATGTTCATAGCCGCGTATTTT. Its protein is CATSDSSPGTSGTAMFIAAYF.

The chain recombines TRBV25-1 with TRBJ2-5, with no clear D. Germline V gene data show CDR1 as MGHDK and CDR2 as SYGVNS. The V gene lost 3 bases and the J gene lost 1 base, with 9 bases spanning the gap. The CDR3 covers 14 residues. Here the CDR3 reads CASSDLDTQETQYF. In DNA, the CDR3 is TGTGCCAGCAGTGACCTCGACACCCAAGAGACCCAGTACTTC.

The chain links TRBV2 to TRBJ2-7, with 8 bases that match TRBD1. This CDR3 contains 11 residues. V lost 11 bases, J lost 6 bases, and 6 bases stayed unmatched. CDR1 is SNHLY and CDR2 is FYNNEI in the germline V gene. The DNA for the CDR3 is TGTGCCGGGACAGGAGTCACCGAGCAGTACTTC. Its translation is CAGTGVTEQYF.

This clonotype was observed a single time. The V gene is TRBV2, the J gene TRBJ2-7; D might be TRBD1 (5 bases). V lost 7 bases, J lost 1 base, and 11 bases lay in between. CDR3 length: 13 amino acids. Germline CDR1 is SNHLY and CDR2 is FYNNEI. Here the CDR3 reads CASTGRTSYEQYF. The CDR3 DNA reads as TGTGCCAGCACCGGCAGGACATCCTACGAGCAGTACTTC.

The genes are TRBV7-3 and TRBJ2-1; D unresolved. The germline V gene encodes CDR1 SGHTA and CDR2 FQGTGA. The V gene lost 2 bases and the J gene lost 6 bases, with 8 bases spanning the gap. The CDR3 has 13 residues. CDR3 sequence: CASSLGRVNEQFF. CDR3 sequence (DNA): TGTGCCAGCAGCTTAGGTAGGGTCAATGAGCAGTTCTTC.

The rearrangement uses TRBV4-2 and TRBJ2-1; 11 positions match TRBD2. J was trimmed by 5 bases and V by 3 bases; bases with no gene match: 6. This CDR3 contains 16 residues. CDR1 LGHNA and CDR2 YNFKEQ come from the germline V gene. CDR3 sequence (DNA): TGTGCCAGCAGCCAGCTAGGGACTAGCGGAGACAATGAGCAGTTCTTC. This translates into CASSQLGTSGDNEQFF.

The chain is built from TRBV20-1 and TRBJ2-1; 11 positions match TRBD2. The V gene end was trimmed by 3 bases and the J gene end by 7 bases; junction bases not matched to a gene: 8. Germline CDR1 reads DFQATT; CDR2 reads SNEGSKA (reference sequence). The CDR3 loop spans 15 amino acids. The CDR3 sequence: CSASFWTSGQNEQFF. Here the CDR3 DNA reads TGCAGTGCTAGCTTCTGGACTAGCGGGCAGAATGAGCAGTTCTTC.

The rearrangement uses TRBV9 and TRBJ2-7, with 9 bases that match TRBD2. The DNA end favors TRBJ2-5, so the J call may be wrong. The germline CDR1 and CDR2 sequences are SGDLS and YYNGEE. The CDR3 has 13 amino acids. CDR3 region: CASGGRGSETQYF. The CDR3 region has the DNA TGTGCCAGCGGCGGGAGGGGGTCAGAGACCCAGTACTTC.

The V call is TRBV5-1, the J call TRBJ1-6, with D perhaps matching TRBD1 (5 bases). This CDR3 contains 15 residues. The V and J ends lost 2 bases and 9 bases respectively, with 15 bases between them. CDR1 SGHRS and CDR2 YFSETQ come from the germline V gene. The CDR3 DNA follows: TGCGCCAGCAGCTTACGTTCCAGGGATGGTTCACCCCTCCACTTT. As protein: CASSLRSRDGSPLHF.

V is TRBV28 and J is TRBJ1-1; D is uncertain. CDR1 and CDR2 from the germline V gene are MDHEN and SYDVKM. The ends were cut back, 8 bases at V and 2 bases at J, with 15 bases in the middle. This CDR3 is 14 amino acids long. CDR3 in DNA: TGTGCCAGCGGCCCGGACCGTTCTAACACTGAAGCTTTCTTT. Amino acid sequence: CASGPDRSNTEAFF.